These T cell receptor beta chains were read from a single sample in a study of shared clonotypes between healthy human individuals. Sequencing was performed with immunoSEQ multiplex PCR; in TCRdb, only in-frame clones are kept and a portion is missing. The data show hundreds of thousands of clones, approximately 96% seen once. Sequenced sample: naive CD8+ T cells sorted from blood. The receptor source for this set is a woman aged 30 to 39 in good health. Both conserved end residues are part of each CDR3. The D gene is left open where the match is weak. Some rows have no size entry. The others give once, few or many, or a class for an expanded clone.

J: TRBJ2-1
V: TRBV30
D: .
size: .
DNA: TGTGCCTGGAGTAGCGGACTAAGAGGGGGACTTTACAATGAGCAGTTCTTC
CDR3: CAWSSGLRGGLYNEQFF

J: TRBJ2-4
V: TRBV4-1
D: TRBD2
size: .
DNA: TGCGCCAGCAGGGCGATTGGGGCTAGCGGGGGTCTACTAGCCAAAAACATTCAGTACTTC
CDR3: CASRAIGASGGLLAKNIQYF

J: TRBJ1-2
V: TRBV2
D: .
size: .
DNA: TGTGCCAGCAGTGGGGCGCGCTATGGCTACACCTTC
CDR3: CASSGARYGYTF

J: TRBJ1-4
V: TRBV7-8
D: .
size: .
DNA: TGTGCCAGCAGCTTAGATCTCTCTAGCCTGTTTTTT
CDR3: CASSLDLSSLFF

J: TRBJ1-1
V: TRBV9
D: .
size: .
DNA: TGTGCCAGCAGCGACGACGACAGTTACACTGAAGCTTTCTTT
CDR3: CASSDDDSYTEAFF

J: TRBJ2-5
V: TRBV27
D: .
size: .
DNA: TGTGCCAGCAGTTTAGACGTCTTGGCGGCTCGGCAGACCCAGTACTTC
CDR3: CASSLDVLAARQTQYF

J: TRBJ2-7
V: TRBV5-8
D: .
size: once
DNA: TGTGCCAGCAGCTTGGGGGGGGCGGCGTTCTACGAGCAGTACTTC
CDR3: CASSLGGAAFYEQYF

J: TRBJ2-7
V: TRBV9
D: .
size: .
DNA: TGTGCCAGCAGCCCCCACGGCGAGCAGTACTTC
CDR3: CASSPHGEQYF

J: TRBJ2-7
V: TRBV28
D: .
size: .
DNA: TGTGCCAGCAGTCGCCCCAAGCGGATTTACGAGCAGTACTTC
CDR3: CASSRPKRIYEQYF

J: TRBJ1-3
V: TRBV2
D: .
size: .
DNA: TGTGCCACCAAGACAGATTCTGGAAACACCATATATTTT
CDR3: CATKTDSGNTIYF

J: TRBJ2-7
V: TRBV15
D: .
size: .
DNA: TGTGCCACCAGCCTCCGGGCCACAGGGCACGAGCAGTACTTC
CDR3: CATSLRATGHEQYF

J: TRBJ1-1
V: TRBV6-1
D: .
size: .
DNA: TGTGCCAGCAGTGATTGGAAGAGGGAGACTGAAGCTTTCTTT
CDR3: CASSDWKRETEAFF

J: TRBJ1-4
V: TRBV27
D: TRBD1
size: .
DNA: TGTGCCAGCAGTCTGACAGGGCCGCGTGAAAAACTGTTTTTT
CDR3: CASSLTGPREKLFF

J: TRBJ2-3
V: TRBV27
D: .
size: .
DNA: TGTGCCAGCAGTTCATTTAGCGTCTCAGATACGCAGTATTTT
CDR3: CASSSFSVSDTQYF

J: TRBJ1-5
V: TRBV28
D: TRBD1
size: .
DNA: TGTGCCAGCAGCGCTACAGGGGGCAGCAATCAGCCCCAGCATTTT
CDR3: CASSATGGSNQPQHF

J: TRBJ2-7
V: TRBV15
D: .
size: .
DNA: TGTGCCACCAGCAGAGGATCGGGGTCCTACGAGCAGTACTTC
CDR3: CATSRGSGSYEQYF

J: TRBJ2-6
V: TRBV7-9
D: TRBD2
size: .
DNA: TGTGCCAGCAGCCGCCCTAAGGGTGCGGGAGCTGGGGCCAACGTCCTGACTTTC
CDR3: CASSRPKGAGAGANVLTF

J: TRBJ1-1
V: TRBV7-6
D: .
size: .
DNA: TGTGCCAGCAGCTTTGGAGGGTATAACACTGAAGCTTTCTTT
CDR3: CASSFGGYNTEAFF

J: TRBJ2-7
V: TRBV29-1
D: .
size: .
DNA: TGCAGCGCTGCTGCCACCACCTACGAGCAGTACTTC
CDR3: CSAAATTYEQYF

J: TRBJ2-1
V: TRBV28
D: TRBD1
size: once
DNA: TGTGCCAGCAGTTCTCGAGAGACAGGGTTCAATGAGCAGTTCTTC
CDR3: CASSSRETGFNEQFF

J: TRBJ2-1
V: TRBV27
D: .
size: .
DNA: TGTGCCAGCAGTGGGACTGCCTCCTACAATGAGCAGTTCTTC
CDR3: CASSGTASYNEQFF